This T cell receptor beta chain appears in the sequencing data of a study of blood T cells in healthy people across ages (dated by TCRdb to between 2014 and 2017). About the study as a whole: In model experiments, template switching captured about one uniquely barcoded TCR beta cDNA molecule for every two T cells. Age-related changes in TCR beta repertoire diversity were measured in the study by deep sequencing normalized with unique cDNA molecular identifiers. Four age groups were formed from the donors: young (average approximately 15 years), middle-aged (around 40), aged (62) and long-lived (about 80). To avoid experimental bias, donors of different ages were randomly spread across the sequencing lanes. For two donors (one aged 18 to 30 and one aged 80 or older), the study analyzed two additional independent replicas of 1 million unique cDNA reads from the same blood draw. The paper's findings and limits, for the study overall: Observed TCR beta diversity correlated strongly with the percentage of naive T cells measured by flow cytometry. Because profiling used bulk unsorted PBMCs, naive and antigen-experienced compartments could not be compared conclusively. As age increased, observed TCR beta diversity per million T cells dropped in a roughly linear way, and a significant reduction was already evident by age about 40. Because the CMV infection status of the donors was unknown, age-related changes in expanded clonotypes may potentially have been confounded. Compared with the aged group, more naive CD4+ T cells, fewer expanded clones and increased TCR diversity were shown by the long-lived group, suggesting age selection. Total diversity estimates from one million sequenced T cells were considered lower bounds and underestimates.

V is pruned by 4 bases and J by 13 bases, leaving 12 bases of the junction without a gene match. Per the germline V gene, SQVTM is the CDR1 and ANQGSEA is the CDR2. The CDR3 spans 12 residues, from the cysteine through the phenylalanine. The sequence is cut down to CDR3 DNA, 36 bases in frame from base 1. This clonotype was seen a handful of times. This clone's antigen is unknown. Per-base qualities were not stored, and no clone one base away is much larger. The library was obtained by 5' RACE. The data were produced on an Illumina HiSeq 2500. A second roughly 7 to 11 cycle PCR used a sample-barcoded 5' primer and a J-beta primer mix. A unique molecular identifier was introduced onto each TCR beta cDNA molecule by a template-switch 5' adaptor carrying 12 random nucleotides. At least 2.5 million CDR3-containing paired-end reads were obtained from each sample. All of the RNA was converted into first-strand cDNA using the Mint cDNA synthesis kit, with a TRBC-specific oligonucleotide serving as the primer. All cDNA was treated with uracil-DNA glycosylase and then went through a first 18-cycle PCR with the universal primers M1SS and BC2_uni_R. The paper's processing steps were these. For normalization, 1 million high-quality reads were randomly selected from each sample, with every read carrying a distinct molecular identifier. Instead of being binned into consensus sequences, reads that shared molecular identifiers were thrown out. MiTCR, run with a Q25 quality threshold and the strictest error-elimination algorithm, handled CDR3 identification, clonotype clustering and error correction. A nonparametric unseen species model using Euler transformation provided a lower-bound estimate of total TCR beta diversity. TCRdb passed the public sequencing reads through fastp at Q25 and MiXCR, retaining productive beta sequences. Records with the same CDR3 protein are collapsed into one entry carrying the most frequent genes and DNA. These V and J calls originate from TCRdb's pipeline instead of the authors' own analysis. The sample profile shows hundreds of thousands of distinct CDR3 sequences; 49% of them were found once. The ten largest account for under 35% of the sample.

The donors were roughly 40 Caucasian individuals from Russia, aged roughly 6 to 100 years, who were systemically healthy. Approximately 10 milliliters of peripheral blood were collected from each donor into EDTA-treated Vacutainer tubes. Ficoll-Paque density-gradient centrifugation was used to isolate PBMCs, with at least 6.5 million per sample. Trizol reagent was used to extract total RNA from the PBMCs, yielding at least 6 micrograms per sample. For every donor, flow cytometry on a PBMC aliquot measured the percentage of naive CD45RAhigh/CD27high T cells. Material for sequencing was blood. This TCR was recovered from a woman aged 55-69 years in good health. The sequence is built from TRBV29-1 and TRBJ2-5, with TRBD1 matching 7 junction bases. The DNA sequence is as follows: TGCAGCGTTGCGCTACTTGGACAGGCGACGTACTTC. Protein translation: CSVALLGQATYF. With the rest looked up from the reference TRBV29-1 and TRBJ2-5 genes rather than sequenced, the full variable domain is SAVISQKPSRDICQRGTSLTIQCQVDSQVTMMFWYRQQPGQSLTLIATANQGSEATYESGFVIDKFPISRPNLTFSTLTVSNMSPEDSSIYLCSVALLGQATYFGPGTRLLVL.